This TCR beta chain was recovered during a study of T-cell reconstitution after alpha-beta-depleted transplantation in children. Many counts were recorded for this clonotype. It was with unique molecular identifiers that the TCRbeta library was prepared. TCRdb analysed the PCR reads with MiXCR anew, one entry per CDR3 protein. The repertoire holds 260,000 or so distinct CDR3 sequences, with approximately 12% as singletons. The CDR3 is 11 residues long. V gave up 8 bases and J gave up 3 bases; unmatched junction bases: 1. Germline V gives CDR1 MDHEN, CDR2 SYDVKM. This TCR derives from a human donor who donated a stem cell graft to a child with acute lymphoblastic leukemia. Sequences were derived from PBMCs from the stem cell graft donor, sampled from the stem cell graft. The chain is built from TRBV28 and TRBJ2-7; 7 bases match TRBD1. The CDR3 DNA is TGTGCCAGCCACAGGGGCTACGAGCAGTACTTC. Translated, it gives CASHRGYEQYF.